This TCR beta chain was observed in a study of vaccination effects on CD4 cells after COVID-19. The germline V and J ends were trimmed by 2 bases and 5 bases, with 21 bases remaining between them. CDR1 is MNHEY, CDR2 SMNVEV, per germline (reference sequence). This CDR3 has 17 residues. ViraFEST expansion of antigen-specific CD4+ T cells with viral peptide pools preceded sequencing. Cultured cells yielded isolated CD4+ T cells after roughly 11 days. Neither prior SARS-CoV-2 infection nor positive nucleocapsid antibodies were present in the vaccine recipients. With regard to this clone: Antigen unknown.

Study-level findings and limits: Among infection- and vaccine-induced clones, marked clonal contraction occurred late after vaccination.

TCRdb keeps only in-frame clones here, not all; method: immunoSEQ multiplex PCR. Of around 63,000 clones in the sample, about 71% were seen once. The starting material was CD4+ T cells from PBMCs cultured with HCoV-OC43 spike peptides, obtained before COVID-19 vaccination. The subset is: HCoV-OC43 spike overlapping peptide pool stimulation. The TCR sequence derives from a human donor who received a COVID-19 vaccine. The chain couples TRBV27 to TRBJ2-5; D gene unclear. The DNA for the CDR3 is TGTGCCAGCAGTTTACCGTCTGAGACTGGGCTAGAGGAGACCCAGTACTTC. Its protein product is CASSLPSETGLEETQYF.